This TCR beta chain was recovered during a study of blood T cell repertoires in COVID-19. Study background: Sites in the United States, Italy and Spain provided acute and convalescent COVID-19 samples.

Generated by immunoSEQ multiplex PCR, the TCRdb table keeps only in-frame clones and is missing some. Counted here are roughly 100,000 clones, around 85% occurring once; the ten biggest clones make up under 25%. CDR1 is SNHLY and CDR2 is FYNNEI in the germline V gene. V lost 9 bases, J lost 0 bases, and 5 bases stayed unmatched. This CDR3 is 14 amino acids long. The sequence came from a man between 65 and 85 years old with active or convalescent COVID-19. Specimen: peripheral blood. The chain recombines TRBV2 with TRBJ2-1; 7 nucleotides line up with TRBD2. CDR3: CASFSGPSYNEQFF. The DNA of the CDR3 is TGTGCCAGTTTTAGCGGGCCCTCCTACAATGAGCAGTTCTTC.